This T cell receptor beta chain was sequenced for a study of cytomegalovirus exposure and HLA in healthy donors. Regarding this clone: Its target is unknown.

The PCR was carried out with 60 Vbeta primers and 13 Jbeta primers. The assay was immunoSEQ multiplex PCR, and TCRdb's table has in-frame clones only and misses some. This sample's clone table lists some 75,000 clones. Study outcomes and limitations: CMV serostatus was the sole immune exposure data available. Earlier analysis yielded a pattern in which most TCR beta V segments were productive about 87% or about 30% of the time.

Looked up from germline, CDR1 is SGHRS and CDR2 is YFSETQ. Trimming took 4 bases from V and 1 from J; bases not matched to a gene: 6. The CDR3 totals 15 residues. This chain links TRBV5-1 with TRBJ2-7; 9 bases align to TRBD1. Sequenced input: PBMCs. This clonotype originated in a boy younger than 18 in good health and CMV-seronegative. The chain's CDR3 is CASSADRGPSYEQYF. Here the CDR3 DNA reads TGCGCCAGCAGCGCGGACAGGGGTCCTTCCTACGAGCAGTACTTC.